This entry lists 22 T cell receptor beta chains sequenced from one sample in a study of control samples from healthy donors and cancer patients. This table comes from immunoSEQ multiplex PCR, and its TCRdb copy is limited to in-frame clones, with some not included. The sample carries over 85,000 clones, about 88% recorded once. The specimen was PBMCs. The source of these receptors is a woman aged 50 to 60 with colorectal cancer.

This chain connects TRBV2 to TRBJ2-2; D is undetermined. The CDR3 length is 15 residues. Germline CDR1 SNHLY, CDR2 FYNNEI. V lost 1 base and J 0 bases, leaving 6 bases between the germline ends. DNA of the CDR3: TGTGCCAGCAGTGAAGTAGCATCGAACACCGGGGAGCTGTTTTTT. Its protein is CASSEVASNTGELFF.

The V call is TRBV4-1, the J call TRBJ1-3; D gene uncertain. V dropped 4 bases and J dropped 4 bases, with 8 bases sitting between them. From germline, CDR1 is MGHRA and CDR2 YSYEKL. CDR3 length: 13 amino acids. The CDR3 region is CASSPQRGNTIYF. The CDR3 DNA reads TGCGCCAGCAGCCCACAGAGAGGAAACACCATATATTTT.

In its sample, this clone was seen once. This rearrangement joins TRBV4-1 to TRBJ2-2; 15 bases line up with TRBD2. CDR3 length equals 18 residues. Germline CDR1 and CDR2: MGHRA and YSYEKL. Trimming took 4 bases from V and 1 from J; bases not matched to a gene: 4. The CDR3 sequence: CASSRQGLAGGNTGELFF. Written as DNA, the CDR3 is TGCGCCAGCAGCCGACAGGGACTAGCGGGGGGGAACACCGGGGAGCTGTTTTTT.

This chain uses TRBV5-5 with TRBJ1-2; 9 bases line up with TRBD1. Trimming at V came to 3 bases and at J to 2 bases, leaving 2 bases not matched to a gene. This CDR3 contains 14 residues. CDR1 is SGHKS and CDR2 is YYEKEE in the germline V gene (reference sequence). The CDR3 coding sequence is TGTGCCAGCAGCTACGGGACAGGGAACTATGGCTACACCTTC. Protein: CASSYGTGNYGYTF.

The chain recombines TRBV6-2 or TRBV6-3 with TRBJ2-2; D gene ambiguous. The V and J ends lost 5 bases and 3 bases respectively, with 13 bases between them. The CDR3 is 15 residues long. Germline CDR1 MNHEY, CDR2 SVGEGT. DNA of the CDR3: TGTGCCAGCAGTGGAGCCAAGGTTTACACCGGGGAGCTGTTTTTT. Its translation: CASSGAKVYTGELFF.

The chain joins TRBV29-1 to TRBJ1-4; unclear D gene. Trimming removed 4 bases from V and 0 bases from J, with 9 bases in between. CDR1 and CDR2 (germline): SQVTM, ANQGSEA. The CDR3 contains 14 residues. The CDR3: CSVVFGATNEKLFF. Here the CDR3 DNA reads TGCAGCGTTGTCTTCGGTGCAACTAATGAAAAACTGTTTTTT.

The chain is built from TRBV7-9 and TRBJ2-1; TRBD2 matches 8 bases. J lost 8 bases, V lost 1 base, and 10 bases had no gene match. The germline V gene has CDR1 SEHNR and CDR2 FQNEAQ (reference sequence). CDR3 length: 16 amino acids. The CDR3 coding sequence is TGTGCCAGCAGCTTAGTTAAGGGTCTAGCGGGCGATGAGCAGTTCTTC. This encodes CASSLVKGLAGDEQFF.

The chain joins TRBV18 to TRBJ2-1; D call uncertain. V was shortened by 4 bases and J by 5 bases, with 3 bases between the two germline ends. Germline lookup yields CDR1 KGHSH and CDR2 LQKENI. The CDR3 length is 11 residues. The CDR3 here is CASSLNNEQFF. The CDR3 nucleotides are TGTGCCAGCTCACTCAACAATGAGCAGTTCTTC.

V and J are TRBV6-6 and TRBJ1-1; D is possibly TRBD1 (5 bases). V was clipped by 4 bases and J by 4 bases, with 10 bases between them. Germline CDR1 and CDR2: MNHNY and SVGAGI (reference sequence). This CDR3 is built from 13 residues. The CDR3 loop reads CASSSAGTTEAFF. The CDR3, as DNA: TGTGCCAGCAGTTCCGCAGGGACCACTGAAGCTTTCTTT.

This clone was detected a few times. This rearrangement joins TRBV7-2 to TRBJ1-3, with D perhaps TRBD1 (6 bases). Per the germline V gene, CDR1 is SGHTA and CDR2 is FQGNSA. The V end was cut by 7 bases, the J end by 0 bases, with 10 bases between. This CDR3 spans 14 amino acids. The CDR3 region is CASTLDSSGNTIYF. The CDR3 DNA sequence: TGTGCCAGCACCTTGGACAGCTCTGGAAACACCATATATTTT.

The genes are TRBV6-6 and TRBJ2-5; 10 bases align to TRBD2. J gave up 2 bases and V 6 bases, and 9 bases lay outside the gene matches. This CDR3 region has 16 residues. Per germline, CDR1 MNHNY and CDR2 SVGAGI (reference sequence). The CDR3, as DNA: TGTGCCAGCAGGAGACAGCGGGGGGGCGGACAAGAGACCCAGTACTTC. This codes for CASRRQRGGGQETQYF.

The J gene is TRBJ1-1, the V gene TRBV7-8, with 8 bases that match TRBD1. Germline CDR1 SGHVS, CDR2 FQNEAQ. The CDR3 is 17 residues long. V lost 5 bases, J lost 0 bases, and 11 bases stayed unmatched. The chain's CDR3 is CASSTRPGTGLNTEAFF. CDR3 DNA: TGTGCCAGCAGCACACGTCCCGGGACAGGATTGAACACTGAAGCTTTCTTT.

The chain employs TRBV6-4 and TRBJ1-2; D is undetermined. Trimming took 0 bases from V and 8 from J, leaving 13 bases between them. CDR3 length equals 14 residues. Germline V gives CDR1 MRHNA, CDR2 SNTAGT. The CDR3 DNA reads TGTGCCAGCAGTGACTCGAGGAGAGGTGAAGGCTACACCTTC. It specifies CASSDSRRGEGYTF.

The CDR3 nucleotides read TGTGCCAGCAGTTACCCGGCTAGCGGGGAAGTCGGGGAGCTGTTTTTT. This sequence encodes CASSYPASGEVGELFF. This rearrangement joins TRBV6-2 or TRBV6-3 to TRBJ2-2; 9 bases line up with TRBD2. Trimming cost V 2 bases and J 7 bases; bases outside gene matches: 8. CDR3 length equals 16 residues. The germline V gene has CDR1 MNHEY and CDR2 SVGEGT.

The chain combines TRBV2 with TRBJ1-1, with TRBD1 as a possible D gene (5 bases). Between the trimmed V and J ends, which lost 4 bases and 7 bases, there was a span of 13 bases. Germline values: CDR1 SNHLY, CDR2 FYNNEI. The CDR3 loop spans 13 amino acids. The CDR3 region has the DNA TGTGCCAGCAGTGCAGGGCTTGGAATTGAAGCTTTCTTT. Translating it yields CASSAGLGIEAFF. Using reference TRBV2 and TRBJ1-1 for the parts outside the CDR3, the full variable domain is EPEVTQTPSHQVTQMGQEVILRCVPISNHLYFYWYRQILGQKVEFLVSFYNNEISEKSEIFDDQFSVERPDGSNFTLKIRSTKLEDSAMYFCASSAGLGIEAFFGQGTRLTVV.

V is TRBV19 and J is TRBJ2-3, with 8 bases aligning to TRBD2. CDR3 length equals 14 residues. Germline V gene sequence: CDR1 LNHDA, CDR2 SQIVND (reference sequence). Losses at the gene ends were 10 bases for V and 4 bases for J; bases not matched to a gene: 10. The DNA for the CDR3 is TGTGCCACTTCAGGCGGGGGGATCGCAGATACGCAGTATTTT. It codes for CATSGGGIADTQYF. Using reference TRBV19 and TRBJ2-3 for the parts outside the CDR3, the full variable domain is DGGITQSPKYLFRKEGQNVTLSCEQNLNHDAMYWYRQDPGQGLRLIYYSQIVNDFQKGDIAEGYSVSREKKESFPLTVTSAQKNPTAFYLCATSGGGIADTQYFGPGTRLTVL.

This sequence joins TRBV3-1 (or the pseudogene TRBV3-2) and TRBJ1-1; D is undetermined. Trimming removed 3 bases at V and 0 bases at J, with 8 bases between. The length of the CDR3 is 14 residues. CDR1 and CDR2 (germline): LGHDT, YNNKEL (reference sequence). CDR3 residues: CASSQNNMNTEAFF. The CDR3 nucleotides are TGTGCCAGCAGCCAGAACAACATGAACACTGAAGCTTTCTTT.

The genes are TRBV7-3 and TRBJ2-1; D is perhaps TRBD1 or TRBD2 (5 bases each). The germline V and J ends were trimmed by 0 bases and 9 bases, with 9 bases remaining between them. The CDR3 extends over 13 amino acids. The germline CDR1 and CDR2 sequences are SGHTA and FQGTGA. The DNA for the CDR3 is TGTGCCAGCAGCTTAACGTTCGGGACTGAGCAGTTCTTC. Protein sequence: CASSLTFGTEQFF.

The chain has TRBV2 and TRBJ1-2, with D unresolved. Trimming shortened V by 6 bases and J by 7 bases, and 15 bases separated the two germline ends. Germline values: CDR1 SNHLY, CDR2 FYNNEI. The length of the CDR3 is 13 residues. CDR3 DNA: TGTGCCAGCAGGGGTAGTTCAGATGGTGGCTACACCTTC. Translated, it gives CASRGSSDGGYTF.

CDR3 sequence (DNA): TGTGCCAGTAGTATGGACAGGCGTGACTATGGCTACACCTTC. This gives the protein CASSMDRRDYGYTF. V usage is TRBV19 and J usage is TRBJ1-2, with 7 bases identical to TRBD1. V was clipped by 3 bases and J by 3 bases; unmatched bases: 4. The CDR3 is 14 residues long. CDR1 is LNHDA and CDR2 is SQIVND in the germline V gene (reference sequence). Full variable domain (outside the CDR3, taken from reference TRBV19 and TRBJ1-2): DGGITQSPKYLFRKEGQNVTLSCEQNLNHDAMYWYRQDPGQGLRLIYYSQIVNDFQKGDIAEGYSVSREKKESFPLTVTSAQKNPTAFYLCASSMDRRDYGYTFGSGTRLTVV.

This clone occurred a few times. The rearrangement uses TRBV6-2 or TRBV6-3 and TRBJ1-5, with D possibly matching TRBD1 (6 bases). Trimming left V 2 bases short and J 4 bases short, with 12 bases between. Germline lookup yields CDR1 MNHEY and CDR2 SVGEGT. The CDR3 has 15 amino acids. The CDR3 loop reads CASSYDRPSNQPQHF. The CDR3 DNA reads as TGTGCCAGCAGTTACGACAGGCCCTCAAATCAGCCCCAGCATTTT.

The gene calls are TRBV29-1 and TRBJ2-3; D remains ambiguous. In germline, CDR1 is SQVTM, CDR2 ANQGSEA. The CDR3 length is 12 residues. Trimming pared 4 bases from V and 6 bases from J, leaving 11 bases between. In nucleotides, the CDR3 is TGCAGCGTTGGCCCGAGCTTGGATACGCAGTATTTT. This translates into CSVGPSLDTQYF.